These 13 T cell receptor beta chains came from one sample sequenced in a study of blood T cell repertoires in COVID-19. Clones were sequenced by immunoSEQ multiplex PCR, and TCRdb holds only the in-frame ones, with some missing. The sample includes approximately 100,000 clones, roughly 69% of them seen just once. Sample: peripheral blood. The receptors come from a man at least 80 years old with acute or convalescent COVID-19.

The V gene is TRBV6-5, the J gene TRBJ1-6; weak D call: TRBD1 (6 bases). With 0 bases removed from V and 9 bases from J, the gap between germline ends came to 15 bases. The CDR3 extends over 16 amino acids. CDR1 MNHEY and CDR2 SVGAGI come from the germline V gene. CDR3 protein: CASSYSGGQGTSPLHF. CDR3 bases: TGTGCCAGCAGTTACTCGGGGGGGCAGGGGACTTCACCCCTCCACTTT.

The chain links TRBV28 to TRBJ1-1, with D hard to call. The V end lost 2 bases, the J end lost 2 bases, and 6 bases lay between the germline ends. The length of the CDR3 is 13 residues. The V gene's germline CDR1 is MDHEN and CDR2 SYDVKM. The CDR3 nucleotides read TGTGCCAGCAGTTTAACAGTCAACACTGAAGCTTTCTTT. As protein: CASSLTVNTEAFF.

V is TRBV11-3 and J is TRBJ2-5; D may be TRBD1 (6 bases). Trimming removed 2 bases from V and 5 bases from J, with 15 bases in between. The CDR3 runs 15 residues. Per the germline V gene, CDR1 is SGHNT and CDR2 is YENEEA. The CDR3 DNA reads TGTGCCAGCAGCTTAAGAACGGGAAGGGGGGAGACCCAGTACTTC. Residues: CASSLRTGRGETQYF. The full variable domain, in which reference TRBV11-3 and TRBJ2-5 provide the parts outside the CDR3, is EAGVVQSPRYKIIEKKQPVAFWCNPISGHNTLYWYLQNLGQGPELLIRYENEEAVDDSQLPKDRFSAERLKGVDSTLKIQPAELGDSAVYLCASSLRTGRGETQYFGPGTRLLVL.

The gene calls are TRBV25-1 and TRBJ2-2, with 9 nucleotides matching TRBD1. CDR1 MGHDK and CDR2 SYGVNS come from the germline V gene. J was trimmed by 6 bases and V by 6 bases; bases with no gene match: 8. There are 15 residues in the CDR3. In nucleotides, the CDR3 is TGTGCCAGCAGCCCGGGACAGGGTGAAGCCGGGGAGCTGTTTTTT. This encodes CASSPGQGEAGELFF.

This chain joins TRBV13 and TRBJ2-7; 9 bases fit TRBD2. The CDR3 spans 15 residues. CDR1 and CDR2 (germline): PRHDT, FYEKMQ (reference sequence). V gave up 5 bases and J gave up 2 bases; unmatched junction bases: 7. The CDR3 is CASSPRLAEPYEQYF. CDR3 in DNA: TGTGCCAGCAGCCCCCGACTAGCGGAACCCTACGAGCAGTACTTC. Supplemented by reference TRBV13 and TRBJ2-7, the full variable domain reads AAGVIQSPRHLIKEKRETATLKCYPIPRHDTVYWYQQGPGQDPQFLISFYEKMQSDKGSIPDRFSAQQFSDYHSELNMSSLELGDSALYFCASSPRLAEPYEQYFGPGTRLTVT.

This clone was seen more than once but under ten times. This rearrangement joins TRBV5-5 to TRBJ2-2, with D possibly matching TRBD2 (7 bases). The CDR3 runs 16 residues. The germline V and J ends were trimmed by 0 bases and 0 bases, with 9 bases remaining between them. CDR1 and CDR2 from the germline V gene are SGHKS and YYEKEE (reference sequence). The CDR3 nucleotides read TGTGCCAGCAGCTTGGCGGGGGGCACGAACACCGGGGAGCTGTTTTTT. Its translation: CASSLAGGTNTGELFF.

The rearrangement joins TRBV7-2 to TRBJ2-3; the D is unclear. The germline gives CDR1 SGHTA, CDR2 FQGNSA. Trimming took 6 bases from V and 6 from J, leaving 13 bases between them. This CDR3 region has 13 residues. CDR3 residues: CASSPGRWDTQYF. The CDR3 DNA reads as TGTGCCAGCAGTCCAGGTCGGTGGGATACGCAGTATTTT.

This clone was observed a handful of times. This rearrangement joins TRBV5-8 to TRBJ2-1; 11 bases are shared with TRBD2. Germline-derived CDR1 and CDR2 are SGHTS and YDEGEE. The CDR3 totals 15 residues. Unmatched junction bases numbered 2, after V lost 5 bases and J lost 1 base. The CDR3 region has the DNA TGTGCCAGCAGGATAGCGGGAGGGTCCTACAATGAGCAGTTCTTC. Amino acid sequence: CASRIAGGSYNEQFF. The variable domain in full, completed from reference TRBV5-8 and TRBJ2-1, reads EAGVTQSPTHLIKTRGQQATLRCSPISGHTSVYWYQQALGLGLQFLLWYDEGEERNRGNFPPRFSGRQFPNYSSELNVNALELEDSALYLCASRIAGGSYNEQFFGPGTRLTVL.

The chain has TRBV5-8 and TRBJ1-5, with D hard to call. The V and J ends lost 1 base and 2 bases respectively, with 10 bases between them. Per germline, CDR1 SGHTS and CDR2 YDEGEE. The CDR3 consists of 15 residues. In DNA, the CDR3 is TGTGCCAGCAGCTTGTCTGACAAGGGCAATCAGCCCCAGCATTTT. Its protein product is CASSLSDKGNQPQHF.

The CDR3 sequence: CASSLGGGSVDTQYF. CDR3 nucleotide sequence: TGCGCCAGCAGCTTAGGCGGCGGGAGCGTAGATACGCAGTATTTT. V usage is TRBV5-1 and J usage is TRBJ2-3; 7 nucleotides align to TRBD2. CDR3 length: 15 amino acids. Germline-derived CDR1 and CDR2 are SGHRS and YFSETQ. V lost 2 bases and J lost 5; bases outside the gene matches: 8.

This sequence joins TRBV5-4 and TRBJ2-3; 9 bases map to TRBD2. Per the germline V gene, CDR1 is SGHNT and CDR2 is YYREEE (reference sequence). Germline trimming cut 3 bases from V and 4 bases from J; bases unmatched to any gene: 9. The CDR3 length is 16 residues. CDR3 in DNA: TGTGCCAGCAGCTCCCTGGCTAGCGGGAACTCAGATACGCAGTATTTT. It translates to CASSSLASGNSDTQYF. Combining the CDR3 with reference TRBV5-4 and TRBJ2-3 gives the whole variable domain ETGVTQSPTHLIKTRGQQVTLRCSSQSGHNTVSWYQQALGQGPQFIFQYYREEENGRGNFPPRFSGLQFPNYSSELNVNALELDDSALYLCASSSLASGNSDTQYFGPGTRLTVL.

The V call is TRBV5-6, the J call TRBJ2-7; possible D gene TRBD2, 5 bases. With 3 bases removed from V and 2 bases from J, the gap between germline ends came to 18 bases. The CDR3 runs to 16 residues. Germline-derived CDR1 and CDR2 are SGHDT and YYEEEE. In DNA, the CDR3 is TGTGCCAGCAGCTCACCTTTTGTGGGAGAAACCTACGAGCAGTACTTC. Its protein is CASSSPFVGETYEQYF.

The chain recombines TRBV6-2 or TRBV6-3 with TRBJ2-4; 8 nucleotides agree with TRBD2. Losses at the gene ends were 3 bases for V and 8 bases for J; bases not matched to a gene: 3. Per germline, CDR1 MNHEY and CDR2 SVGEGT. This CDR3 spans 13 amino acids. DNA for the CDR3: TGTGCCAGCAGTTATAGCGGGATAGACATTCAGTACTTC. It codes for CASSYSGIDIQYF.